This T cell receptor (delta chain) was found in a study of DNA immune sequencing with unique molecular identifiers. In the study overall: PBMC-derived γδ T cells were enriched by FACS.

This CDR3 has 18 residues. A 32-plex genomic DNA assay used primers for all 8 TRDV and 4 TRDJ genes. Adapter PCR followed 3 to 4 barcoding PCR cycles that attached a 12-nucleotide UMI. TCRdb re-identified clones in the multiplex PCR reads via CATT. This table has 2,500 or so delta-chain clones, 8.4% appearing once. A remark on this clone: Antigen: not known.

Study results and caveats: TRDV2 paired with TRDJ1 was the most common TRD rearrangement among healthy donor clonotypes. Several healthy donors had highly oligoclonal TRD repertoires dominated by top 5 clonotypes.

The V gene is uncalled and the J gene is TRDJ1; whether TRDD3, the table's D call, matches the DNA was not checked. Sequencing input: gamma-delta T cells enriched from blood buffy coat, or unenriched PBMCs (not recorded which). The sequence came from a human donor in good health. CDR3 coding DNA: TGTGCTCTTGGGGAACAAACCTTCCAACTGGGTCGGCCCGATAAACTCATCTTT. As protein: CALGEQTFQLGRPDKLIF.